The 25 T cell receptor beta chains presented below share a single source sample, sequenced in a study of response to subunit inactivated influenza vaccine. TCRdb re-called the RT-PCR reads through MiXCR, storing one row per CDR3 protein. The sample includes approximately 680,000 distinct CDR3 sequences, 15% to 19% of them seen just once. This sample comprised PBMCs from blood, obtained 11 to 12 days after vaccination. The receptors were sampled from a man aged 45-60 years who received an inactivated influenza vaccine.

This clonotype was observed at least ten times. The J gene is TRBJ2-7, the V gene TRBV30; 11 bases are shared with TRBD2. Germline CDR1 reads GTSNPN; CDR2 reads SVGIG (reference sequence). The CDR3 spans 15 residues. The V segment lost 3 bases and the J segment 2 bases; nucleotides outside the gene matches: 6. The CDR3 loop reads CAWRTGTSGTYEQYF. The DNA for the CDR3 is TGTGCCTGGAGGACCGGGACTAGCGGAACCTACGAGCAGTACTTC. Complete variable domain (other parts from reference TRBV30 and TRBJ2-7): SQTIHQWPATLVQPVGSPLSLECTVEGTSNPNLYWYRQAAGRGLQLLFYSVGIGQISSEVPQNLSASRPQDRQFILSSKKLLLSDSGFYLCAWRTGTSGTYEQYFGPGTRLTVT.

This clonotype occurred a few times. The gene calls are TRBV12-3 or TRBV12-4 and TRBJ2-5; D ambiguous. Trimming pared 3 bases from V and 5 bases from J, leaving 10 bases between. The CDR3 loop spans 13 amino acids. The CDR3 protein is CASSFDGQETQYF. The CDR3 DNA reads as TGTGCCAGCAGTTTCGACGGTCAGGAGACCCAGTACTTC.

This clonotype was detected ten times or more. This rearrangement joins TRBV5-6 to TRBJ2-1; D is ambiguous. In germline, CDR1 is SGHDT, CDR2 YYEEEE. This CDR3 is built from 17 residues. V was clipped by 0 bases and J by 2 bases, with 15 bases between them. The CDR3 protein is CASSLEGFRATYNEQFF. CDR3 nucleotide sequence: TGTGCCAGCAGCTTGGAGGGTTTTAGGGCTACCTACAATGAGCAGTTCTTC.

This chain links TRBV11-2 with TRBJ1-2, with D unresolved. Germline assignment: CDR1 SGHAT and CDR2 FQNNGV. The germline V and J ends were trimmed by 1 base and 3 bases, with 12 bases remaining between them. The CDR3 covers 15 residues. The CDR3 DNA reads TGTGCCAGCAGCTTAGCTATCCCGATTTACTATGGCTACACCTTC. Protein sequence: CASSLAIPIYYGYTF.

This clonotype came up a few times. The V call is TRBV7-9, the J call TRBJ2-7, with 12 bases lining up with TRBD2. V trimming: 3 bases; J trimming: 3 bases; junction bases outside the gene matches: 3. CDR1 and CDR2 (germline): SEHNR, FQNEAQ (reference sequence). The CDR3 totals 15 residues. The CDR3 protein is CASSFGTSGFYEQYF. The CDR3 bases are TGTGCCAGCAGCTTTGGGACTAGCGGGTTCTACGAGCAGTACTTC.

This sequence joins TRBV12-3 or TRBV12-4 and TRBJ2-1; TRBD1 aligns across 7 bases. Trimming took 3 bases from V and 9 from J; bases not matched to a gene: 8. There are 14 residues in the CDR3. The CDR3 sequence: CASSFVGHRGEQFF. The CDR3 DNA reads TGTGCCAGCAGTTTCGTAGGGCACAGGGGTGAGCAGTTCTTC.

The J gene is TRBJ2-7, the V gene TRBV7-9; D remains ambiguous. This CDR3 comprises 14 residues. The V and J ends lost 2 bases and 0 bases respectively, with 8 bases between them. Germline V gene data show CDR1 as SEHNR and CDR2 as FQNEAQ (reference sequence). CDR3 loop: CASSLYQSSYEQYF. CDR3 bases: TGTGCCAGCAGCTTATACCAGAGCTCCTACGAGCAGTACTTC.

The CDR3, as DNA: TGTGCCAGCAGCTCCCCGGGACACTATACAATTGAAGCTTTCTTT. Translating gives CASSSPGHYTIEAFF. The chain combines TRBV7-9 with TRBJ1-1; a possible D gene is TRBD1 (6 bases). CDR3 length equals 15 residues. Germline CDR1 and CDR2: SEHNR and FQNEAQ (reference sequence). V was shortened by 4 bases and J by 7 bases, with 19 bases between the two germline ends.

This clonotype was picked up a small number of times. The chain combines TRBV5-8 with TRBJ2-7, with TRBD2 matching over 9 bases. Germline V gene sequence: CDR1 SGHTS, CDR2 YDEGEE. This CDR3 has 17 amino acids. J was trimmed by 5 bases and V by 1 base; bases with no gene match: 13. The CDR3 bases are TGTGCCAGCAGCTTGAAACTAGCGGGTATGATGAGGGACGAGCAGTACGTC. Translation gives CASSLKLAGMMRDEQYV.

This clonotype was counted only a few times. The chain employs TRBV10-2 and TRBJ2-7; 7 bases agree with TRBD1. The CDR3 is 13 residues long. The V and J ends lost 7 bases and 2 bases, in that order; junction bases with no gene match: 5. Germline CDR1 WSHSY, CDR2 SAAADI. CDR3 residues: CASKRGHPYEQYF. CDR3 coding DNA: TGCGCCAGCAAGAGGGGGCACCCCTACGAGCAGTACTTC.

The J gene is TRBJ2-1, the V gene TRBV4-3; D gene uncertain. The CDR3 is 14 residues long. CDR1 and CDR2 (germline): LGHNA, YSLEER. The germline V and J ends were trimmed by 0 bases and 9 bases, with 12 bases remaining between them. The CDR3: CASSQDLIEGEQFF. CDR3 DNA sequence: TGCGCCAGCAGCCAAGATTTAATAGAAGGTGAGCAGTTCTTC.

The chain recombines TRBV7-2 with TRBJ1-3; D not resolved. The germline V gene encodes CDR1 SGHTA and CDR2 FQGNSA. The CDR3 sequence is 16 residues long. Trimming removed 1 base at V and 0 bases at J, with 10 bases between. This CDR3 is CASSLVEVSSGNTIYF. The CDR3 coding sequence is TGTGCCAGCAGCTTAGTGGAAGTGAGCTCTGGAAACACCATATATTTT.

The V call is TRBV4-1, the J call TRBJ2-1; D may be TRBD2 (5 bases). Germline V gene lookup returns CDR1 MGHRA and CDR2 YSYEKL. The CDR3 extends over 18 amino acids. V lost 0 bases to trimming and J lost 5 bases, with 20 bases between them. CDR3 sequence (DNA): TGCGCCAGCAGCCAAGAATTTTGGCCAGGAGGAGGACACAATGAGCAGTTCTTC. Translated, it gives CASSQEFWPGGGHNEQFF.

This clonotype was seen more than once but under ten times. The V and J genes are TRBV4-3 and TRBJ2-3, with D perhaps matching TRBD2 (6 bases). Trimming shortened V by 4 bases and J by 3 bases, and 11 bases separated the two germline ends. This CDR3 comprises 14 residues. Per germline, CDR1 LGHNA and CDR2 YSLEER. CDR3 sequence (DNA): TGCGCCAGCAGCCCCATAGCGGTAACAGATACGCAGTATTTT. It is translated as CASSPIAVTDTQYF.

The chain is built from TRBV20-1 and TRBJ2-1, with a tentative D call TRBD2 (5 bases). CDR1 DFQATT and CDR2 SNEGSKA come from the germline V gene (reference sequence). V was pared by 6 bases and J by 8 bases, with 17 bases between. The CDR3 length is 13 residues. The CDR3 nucleotides read TGCAGTGCACCCCATAGAGGGATCCATGAGCAGTTCTTC. Translation gives CSAPHRGIHEQFF.

The gene calls are TRBV4-1 and TRBJ2-2, with D perhaps TRBD1 (5 bases). This CDR3 is 14 amino acids long. Germline CDR1 and CDR2: MGHRA and YSYEKL. The V gene lost 5 bases and the J gene lost 10 bases, with 17 bases spanning the gap. The CDR3 nucleotides read TGCGCCAGCAGCGACCTGGACAAATCGGAGGAGCTGTTTTTT. Protein sequence: CASSDLDKSEELFF.

This chain links TRBV15 with TRBJ2-5, with 7 nucleotides matching TRBD2. Germline V lookup: CDR1 LNHNV, CDR2 YYDKDF (reference sequence). The CDR3 runs to 13 residues. V was pared by 3 bases and J by 9 bases, with 7 bases of the junction left unmatched. In DNA, the CDR3 is TGTGCCACCAGCAGGGTGAGCGGGAAGCCCCAGTACTTC. It translates to CATSRVSGKPQYF.

This chain uses TRBV20-1 with TRBJ2-7, with TRBD2 matching 12 bases. The junction had 9 bases not matched to a gene; V was cut back by 0 bases and J by 6 bases. CDR3 size: 16 residues. The germline V gene has CDR1 DFQATT and CDR2 SNEGSKA (reference sequence). In nucleotides, the CDR3 is TGCAGTGCTAGAGACCGACTAGCGGGAGACGTCCTCGAGCAGTACTTC. This codes for CSARDRLAGDVLEQYF.

This clonotype showed up just a few times. The CDR3: CASSYWRGGALEQYF. The CDR3 bases are TGTGCCAGCAGTTACTGGCGGGGGGGTGCCCTCGAGCAGTACTTC. V usage is TRBV6-5 and J usage is TRBJ2-7; 9 bases line up with TRBD2. The CDR3 runs 15 residues. Germline CDR1 is MNHEY and CDR2 is SVGAGI. V lost 1 base and J lost 6; bases outside the gene matches: 7.

This rearrangement joins TRBV25-1 to TRBJ2-7, with TRBD1 matching 10 bases. Germline V gene data show CDR1 as MGHDK and CDR2 as SYGVNS. V dropped 4 bases and J dropped 0; count of bases not matched to a gene: 6. The CDR3 extends over 16 amino acids. This CDR3 reads CASSAGDRGFSYEQYF. As DNA, the CDR3 is TGTGCCAGCAGTGCGGGGGACAGGGGATTCTCCTACGAGCAGTACTTC.

In its sample, this clonotype was seen many times. V gene TRBV15 combines with J gene TRBJ2-7, with D perhaps matching TRBD2 (5 bases). Trimming stripped 5 bases from V and 1 base from J, with 15 bases between. This CDR3 comprises 15 residues. Germline CDR1 reads LNHNV; CDR2 reads YYDKDF (reference sequence). The CDR3 here is CATSWPGGGSYEQYF. The CDR3 DNA follows: TGTGCCACCAGCTGGCCGGGTGGAGGATCCTACGAGCAGTACTTC.

CDR3 DNA: TGCGCCAGCAGCCCAACGGCAGGGACAGGGTCCCACATTCAGTACTTC. Protein product: CASSPTAGTGSHIQYF. The chain carries TRBV5-1 and TRBJ2-4; 9 positions agree with TRBD1. Germline V lookup: CDR1 SGHRS, CDR2 YFSETQ. CDR3 length equals 16 residues. V shed 4 bases, J shed 8 bases, and the junction held 13 bases outside the gene matches.

This clonotype came up many times. This chain joins TRBV10-3 and TRBJ1-5; TRBD1 matches 7 bases. This CDR3 has 15 amino acids. The trim removed 0 bases at V and 3 bases at J, leaving 2 bases unmatched. The germline CDR1 and CDR2 sequences are ENHRY and SYGVKD. CDR3: CAISESTGPNQPQHF. Written as DNA, the CDR3 is TGTGCCATCAGTGAGTCGACAGGGCCCAATCAGCCCCAGCATTTT.

The gene calls are TRBV20-1 and TRBJ2-3; 10 positions match TRBD2. The ends lost 5 bases at V and 2 bases at J; junction bases unmatched: 7. The CDR3 spans 15 residues. Germline V gene sequence: CDR1 DFQATT, CDR2 SNEGSKA (reference sequence). The CDR3 here is CSAPASGSYTDTQYF. The CDR3 DNA reads TGCAGTGCTCCAGCTAGCGGGAGCTACACAGATACGCAGTATTTT.

In DNA form, the CDR3 reads TGCGCCAGCAGCCCACGACAGGGGGCGGACGGGGAGCTGTTTTTT. Protein sequence: CASSPRQGADGELFF. The chain employs TRBV4-1 and TRBJ2-2, with 10 bases identical to TRBD1. Germline lookup yields CDR1 MGHRA and CDR2 YSYEKL. The CDR3 runs to 15 residues. With 4 bases clipped from V and 7 bases from J, the junction kept 6 bases outside the gene matches.